One TCR beta chain is described in this entry. TCRdb reprocessed the 5' RACE reads with MiXCR, giving one entry per CDR3 protein. The table lists 280,000 or so distinct CDR3 sequences, around 8% of them singletons. The entry originates in a study of T-cell memory formation after mild COVID-19. This CDR3 region has 13 residues. Germline V gene data show CDR1 as LNHNV and CDR2 as YYDKDF (reference sequence). Trimming cost V 5 bases and J 8 bases, with 12 bases left between them. The rearrangement uses TRBV15 and TRBJ2-2; D gene ambiguous. The source material was PBMCs or a T cell subset sorted from them (not recorded which). The receptor was derived from a man between 18 and 29 years old who had mild COVID-19 (a few samples of this study predate the infection). Cell type and time point are not known. The CDR3 DNA follows: TGTGCCACCAGCTGGTCCCCCTTTGGGGAGCTGTTTTTT. Protein: CATSWSPFGELFF. Supplemented by reference TRBV15 and TRBJ2-2, the full variable domain reads DAMVIQNPRYQVTQFGKPVTLSCSQTLNHNVMYWYQQKSSQAPKLLFHYYDKDFNNEADTPDNFQSRRPNTSFCFLDIRSPGLGDTAMYLCATSWSPFGELFFGEGSRLTVL.